The clone carrying this T cell receptor beta chain was counted between two and nine times. Its target is unknown. Both 60 Vbeta primers and 13 Jbeta primers went into the PCR. Some clones are missing from TCRdb's copy, which holds only in-frame ones; the method was immunoSEQ multiplex PCR. The sample holds approximately 150,000 clones; about four fifths are singletons and the top ten take 3.5%. This sample was included in a study of cytomegalovirus exposure and HLA in healthy donors. The V end lost 5 bases, the J end lost 1 base, and 8 bases lay between the germline ends. Germline CDR1 and CDR2: SGHTA and FQGTGA. This CDR3 is 13 amino acids long. Study-level points and caveats: What was likely a sequencing artifact was a cluster of highly shared sequence variants. According to an earlier analysis, most TCR beta V segments yielded productive rearrangements about 87% or about 30% of the time.

Material for sequencing was PBMCs. This TCR came from a human donor in good health. The chain joins TRBV7-3 to TRBJ1-1; the D is unclear. CDR3 sequence: CASSPMRNTEAFF. In nucleotides, the CDR3 is TGTGCCAGCAGCCCTATGAGGAACACTGAAGCTTTCTTT.